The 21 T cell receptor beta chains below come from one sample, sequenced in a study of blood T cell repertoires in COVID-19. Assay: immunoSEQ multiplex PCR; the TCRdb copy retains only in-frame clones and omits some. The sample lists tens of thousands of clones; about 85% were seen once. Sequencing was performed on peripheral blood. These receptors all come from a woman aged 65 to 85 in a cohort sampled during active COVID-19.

For the CDR3, the DNA is TGTGCCAGCAGCATTGGGGGACAGGGCTCGGAAGCTTTCTTT. This gives the protein CASSIGGQGSEAFF. The chain links TRBV25-1 to TRBJ1-1; the match to TRBD1 covers 9 bases. V lost 6 bases to trimming and J lost 8 bases; unmatched junction nucleotides: 10. CDR1 is MGHDK, CDR2 SYGVNS, per germline. CDR3 length: 14 amino acids.

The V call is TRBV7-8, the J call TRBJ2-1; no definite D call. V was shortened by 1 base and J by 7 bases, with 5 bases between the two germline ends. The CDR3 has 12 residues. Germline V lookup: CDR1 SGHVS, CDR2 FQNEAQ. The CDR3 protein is CASSLVRNEQFF. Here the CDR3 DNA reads TGTGCCAGCAGCTTAGTCAGGAATGAGCAGTTCTTC.

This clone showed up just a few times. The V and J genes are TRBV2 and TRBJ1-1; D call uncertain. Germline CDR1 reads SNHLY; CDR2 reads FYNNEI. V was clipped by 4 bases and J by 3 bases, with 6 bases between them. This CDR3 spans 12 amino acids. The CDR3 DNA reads TGTGCCAGCAGTGGAGAGGACACTGAAGCTTTCTTT. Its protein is CASSGEDTEAFF.

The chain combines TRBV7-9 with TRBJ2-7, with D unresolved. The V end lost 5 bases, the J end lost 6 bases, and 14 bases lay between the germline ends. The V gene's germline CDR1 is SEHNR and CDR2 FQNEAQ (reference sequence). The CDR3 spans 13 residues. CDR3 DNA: TGTGCCAGCAGCCCCCCCCCAGGTCGCGAGCAGTACTTC. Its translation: CASSPPPGREQYF.

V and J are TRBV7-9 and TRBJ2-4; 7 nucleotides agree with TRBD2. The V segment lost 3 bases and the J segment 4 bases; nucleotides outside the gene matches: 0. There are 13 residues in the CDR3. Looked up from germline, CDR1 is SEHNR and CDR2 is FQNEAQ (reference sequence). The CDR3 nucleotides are TGTGCCAGCAGCTTGGGGGGGAAAAACATTCAGTACTTC. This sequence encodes CASSLGGKNIQYF.

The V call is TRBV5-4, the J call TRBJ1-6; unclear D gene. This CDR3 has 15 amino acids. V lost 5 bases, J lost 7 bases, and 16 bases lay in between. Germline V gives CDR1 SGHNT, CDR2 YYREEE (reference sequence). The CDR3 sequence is CASRNSDPRNSPLHF. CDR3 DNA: TGTGCCAGCAGAAATTCCGACCCGAGGAATTCACCCCTCCACTTT. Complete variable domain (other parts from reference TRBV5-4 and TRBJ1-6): ETGVTQSPTHLIKTRGQQVTLRCSSQSGHNTVSWYQQALGQGPQFIFQYYREEENGRGNFPPRFSGLQFPNYSSELNVNALELDDSALYLCASRNSDPRNSPLHFGNGTRLTVT.

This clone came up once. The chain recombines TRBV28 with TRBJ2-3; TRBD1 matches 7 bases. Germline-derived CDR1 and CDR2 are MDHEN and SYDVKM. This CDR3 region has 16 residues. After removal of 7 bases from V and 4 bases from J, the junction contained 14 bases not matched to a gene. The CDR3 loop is CASISFSDRFADTQYF. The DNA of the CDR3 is TGTGCCAGCATTAGTTTTTCGGACAGGTTCGCAGATACGCAGTATTTT.

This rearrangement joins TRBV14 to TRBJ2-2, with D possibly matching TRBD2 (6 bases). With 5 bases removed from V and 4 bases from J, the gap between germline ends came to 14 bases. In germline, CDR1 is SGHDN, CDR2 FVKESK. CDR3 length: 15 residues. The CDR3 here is CASSELADPTGELFF. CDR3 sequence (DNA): TGTGCCAGCAGCGAATTAGCGGACCCCACCGGGGAGCTGTTTTTT.

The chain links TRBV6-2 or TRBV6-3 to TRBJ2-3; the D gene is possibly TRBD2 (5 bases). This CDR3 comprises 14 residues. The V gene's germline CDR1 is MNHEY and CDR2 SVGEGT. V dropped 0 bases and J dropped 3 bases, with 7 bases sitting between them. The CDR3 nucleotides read TGTGCCAGCAGTTACTCGGACTCTACAGATACGCAGTATTTT. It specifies CASSYSDSTDTQYF.

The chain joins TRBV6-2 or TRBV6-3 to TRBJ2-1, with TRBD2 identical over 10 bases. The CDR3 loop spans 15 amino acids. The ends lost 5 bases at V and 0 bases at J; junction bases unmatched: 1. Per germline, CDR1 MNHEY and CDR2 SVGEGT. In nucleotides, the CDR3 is TGTGCCAGCAGTGGACTAGCGGCCTCCTACAATGAGCAGTTCTTC. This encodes CASSGLAASYNEQFF.

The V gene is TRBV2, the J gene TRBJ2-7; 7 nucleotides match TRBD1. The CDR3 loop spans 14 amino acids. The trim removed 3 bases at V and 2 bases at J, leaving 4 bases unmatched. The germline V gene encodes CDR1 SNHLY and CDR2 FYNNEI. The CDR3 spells CASSETGFTYEQYF. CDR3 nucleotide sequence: TGTGCCAGCAGTGAGACAGGGTTCACCTACGAGCAGTACTTC. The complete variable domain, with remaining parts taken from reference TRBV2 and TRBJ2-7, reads EPEVTQTPSHQVTQMGQEVILRCVPISNHLYFYWYRQILGQKVEFLVSFYNNEISEKSEIFDDQFSVERPDGSNFTLKIRSTKLEDSAMYFCASSETGFTYEQYFGPGTRLTVT.

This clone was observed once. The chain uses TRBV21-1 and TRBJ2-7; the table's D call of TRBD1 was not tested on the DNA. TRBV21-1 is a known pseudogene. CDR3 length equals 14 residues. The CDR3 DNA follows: TGTGCCAGCAGCAAATTTCAGGGAACCTACGAGCAGTACTTC. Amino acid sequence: CASSKFQGTYEQYF.

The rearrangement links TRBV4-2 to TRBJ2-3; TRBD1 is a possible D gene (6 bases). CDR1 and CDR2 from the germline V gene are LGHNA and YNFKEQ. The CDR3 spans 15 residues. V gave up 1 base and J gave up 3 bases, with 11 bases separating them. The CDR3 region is CASSQGRGRTDTQYF. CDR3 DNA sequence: TGTGCCAGCAGCCAAGGAAGGGGGAGAACAGATACGCAGTATTTT.

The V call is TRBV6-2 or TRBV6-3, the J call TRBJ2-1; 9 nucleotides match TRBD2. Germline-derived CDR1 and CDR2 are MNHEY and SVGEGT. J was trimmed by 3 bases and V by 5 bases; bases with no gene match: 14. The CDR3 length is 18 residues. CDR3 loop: CASSRTRLAEVGYNEQFF. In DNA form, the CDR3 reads TGTGCCAGCAGTCGGACCCGACTAGCGGAGGTGGGCTACAATGAGCAGTTCTTC.

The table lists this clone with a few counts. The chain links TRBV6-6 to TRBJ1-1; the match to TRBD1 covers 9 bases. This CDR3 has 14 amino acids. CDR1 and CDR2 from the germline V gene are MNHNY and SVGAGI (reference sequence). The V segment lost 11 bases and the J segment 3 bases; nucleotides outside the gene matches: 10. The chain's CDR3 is CALTEGQGYTEAFF. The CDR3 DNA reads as TGTGCCCTAACCGAGGGACAGGGCTACACTGAAGCTTTCTTT.

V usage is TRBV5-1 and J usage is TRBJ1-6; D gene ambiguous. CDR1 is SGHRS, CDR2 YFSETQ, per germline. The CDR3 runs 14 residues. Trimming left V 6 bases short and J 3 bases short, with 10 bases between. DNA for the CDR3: TGCGCCAGCACCTTCGGGGACTATAATTCACCCCTCCACTTT. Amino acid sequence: CASTFGDYNSPLHF. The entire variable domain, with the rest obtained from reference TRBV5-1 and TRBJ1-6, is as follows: KAGVTQTPRYLIKTRGQQVTLSCSPISGHRSVSWYQQTPGQGLQFLFEYFSETQRNKGNFPGRFSGRQFSNSRSEMNVSTLELGDSALYLCASTFGDYNSPLHFGNGTRLTVT.

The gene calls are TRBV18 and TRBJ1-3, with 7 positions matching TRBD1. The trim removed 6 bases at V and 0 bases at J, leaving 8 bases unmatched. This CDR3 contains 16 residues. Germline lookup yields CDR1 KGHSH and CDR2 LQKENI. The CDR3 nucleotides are TGTGCCAGCTCCCCAGACAGGGTTTCCTCTGGAAACACCATATATTTT. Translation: CASSPDRVSSGNTIYF.

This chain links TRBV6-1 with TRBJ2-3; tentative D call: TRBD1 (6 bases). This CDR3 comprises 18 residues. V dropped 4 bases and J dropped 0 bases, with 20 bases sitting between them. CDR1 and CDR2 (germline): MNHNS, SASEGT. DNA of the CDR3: TGTGCCAGCAGTGGACGACAGGACGCAATTTCTAGCACAGATACGCAGTATTTT. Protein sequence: CASSGRQDAISSTDTQYF.

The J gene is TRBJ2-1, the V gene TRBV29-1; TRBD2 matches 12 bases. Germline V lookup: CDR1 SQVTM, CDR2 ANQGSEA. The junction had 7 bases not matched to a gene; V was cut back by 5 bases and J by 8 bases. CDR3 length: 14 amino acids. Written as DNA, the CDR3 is TGCAGCGTTCAGGCTAGCGGGAGGGTAGATGAGCAGTTCTTC. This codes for CSVQASGRVDEQFF.

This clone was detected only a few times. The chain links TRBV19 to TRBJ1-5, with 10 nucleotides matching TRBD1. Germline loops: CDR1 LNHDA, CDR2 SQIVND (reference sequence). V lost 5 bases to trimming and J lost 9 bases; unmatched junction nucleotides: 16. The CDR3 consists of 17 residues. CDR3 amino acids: CASSLPLYGTGESPQHF. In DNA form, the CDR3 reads TGTGCCAGTAGTCTCCCCTTGTACGGGACAGGGGAATCGCCCCAGCATTTT.

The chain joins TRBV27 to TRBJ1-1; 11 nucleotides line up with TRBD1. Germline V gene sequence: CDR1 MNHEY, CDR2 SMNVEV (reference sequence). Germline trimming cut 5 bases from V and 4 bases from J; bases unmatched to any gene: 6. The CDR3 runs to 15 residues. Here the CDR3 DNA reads TGTGCCAGCAGTCCGGACAGGGGGCTGTTCACTGAAGCTTTCTTT. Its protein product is CASSPDRGLFTEAFF.